The sample holds many counts of the clone carrying this TCR beta chain. Its specificity is unknown. Trimming shortened V by 6 bases and J by 5 bases, and 23 bases separated the two germline ends. There are 15 residues in the CDR3. The germline V gene has CDR1 SQVTM and CDR2 ANQGSEA. This sample is part of a study of T cells in Graves' hyperthyroidism and ophthalmopathy. Points from the study as a whole: Blood also contained most expanded thyroid clonotypes above 0.001.

Amplified TCR beta CDR3 regions derived from RNA transcripts. The HTBI primer set was used in a first-round RT-PCR of the TCR CDR3. TCRdb re-derived calls from the multiplex PCR reads in MiXCR, one entry per CDR3 protein. Among just over 550,000 distinct CDR3 sequences listed, approximately 44% were seen once. The sequenced sample consisted of peripheral blood or thyroid tissue (not recorded which). This clonotype originated in a woman aged 18-29 years with Graves' hyperthyroidism. This chain joins TRBV29-1 and TRBJ2-7; the D gene could be TRBD1 or TRBD2 (5 bases each). The CDR3 spells CSVAPGRTLGHEQYF. The DNA for the CDR3 is TGCAGCGTGGCGCCGGGACGGACTCTCGGCCACGAGCAGTACTTC.